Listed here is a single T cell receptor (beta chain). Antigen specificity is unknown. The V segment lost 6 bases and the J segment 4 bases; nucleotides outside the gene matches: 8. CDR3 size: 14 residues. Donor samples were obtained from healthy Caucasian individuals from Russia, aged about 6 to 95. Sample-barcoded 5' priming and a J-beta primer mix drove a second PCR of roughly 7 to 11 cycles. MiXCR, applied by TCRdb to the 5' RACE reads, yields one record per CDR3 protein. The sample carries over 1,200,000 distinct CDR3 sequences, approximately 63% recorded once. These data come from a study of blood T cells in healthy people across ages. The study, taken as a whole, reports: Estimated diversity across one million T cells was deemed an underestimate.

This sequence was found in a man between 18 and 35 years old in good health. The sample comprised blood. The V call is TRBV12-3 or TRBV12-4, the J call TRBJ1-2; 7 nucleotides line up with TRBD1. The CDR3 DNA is TGTGCCAGCAGACGACAGGGAGACATCTATGGCTACACCTTC. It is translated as CASRRQGDIYGYTF.